This is a list of T cell receptor beta chains from one sample in a study of OX40 agonist ivuxolimab in advanced cancers. The repertoire was sequenced with immunoSEQ multiplex PCR; TCRdb's copy has only in-frame clones and lacks some. In the table there are 59,000 or so clones, roughly 80% of which are singletons. The sequences come from CD4+ or CD8+ T cells sorted from blood, collected in a trial of the OX40 agonist ivuxolimab. The receptor set was obtained from an adult with an advanced solid tumor such as melanoma, head and neck, liver or kidney cancer. Both conserved end residues are part of each CDR3. The D gene is left open where the match is weak. Expanded clones are given a class, and other clones once, few, many or no size at all.

J: TRBJ2-7; D: -; V: TRBV14; length: 17; size: few; CDR3: CASSPYAGAGSTYEQYF; DNA: TGTGCCAGCAGCCCATACGCTGGGGCCGGCTCCACCTACGAGCAGTACTTC
J: TRBJ1-1; D: -; V: TRBV10-2; length: 13; size: -; CDR3: CASQWNGGTEAFF; DNA: TGCGCCTCTCAATGGAACGGGGGGACTGAAGCTTTCTTT
J: TRBJ1-2; D: TRBD1; V: TRBV11-2; length: 15; size: -; CDR3: CASSPTGTESYGYTF; DNA: TGTGCCAGCAGCCCCACCGGGACAGAGTCTTATGGCTACACCTTC
J: TRBJ1-3; D: -; V: TRBV30; length: 16; size: -; CDR3: CAWKTTVALSGNTIYF; DNA: TGTGCCTGGAAAACTACGGTAGCGCTCTCTGGAAACACCATATATTTT
J: TRBJ1-1; D: TRBD1; V: TRBV6-1; length: 16; size: -; CDR3: CASSDQDRDGNTEAFF; DNA: TGTGCCAGCAGTGACCAAGACAGGGACGGAAACACTGAAGCTTTCTTT
J: TRBJ1-5; D: -; V: TRBV2; length: 15; size: -; CDR3: CASSGRRGGNQPQHF; DNA: TGTGCCAGCAGTGGAAGGAGGGGCGGCAATCAGCCCCAGCATTTT
J: TRBJ1-3; D: -; V: TRBV9; length: 15; size: -; CDR3: CASSSTSDSGNTIYF; DNA: TGTGCCAGCAGCTCGACATCGGACTCTGGAAACACCATATATTTT
J: TRBJ1-1; D: TRBD1; V: TRBV4-3; length: 15; size: medium-sized; CDR3: CASSHRQGAGTEAFF; DNA: TGCGCCAGCAGCCACAGACAGGGGGCGGGCACTGAAGCTTTCTTT
J: TRBJ2-7; D: TRBD2; V: TRBV18; length: 12; size: -; CDR3: CASSPRGEGQYF; DNA: TGTGCCAGCTCCCCCCGGGGGGAAGGGCAGTACTTC
J: TRBJ2-6; D: -; V: TRBV6-5; length: 15; size: -; CDR3: CASSLTISGANVLTF; DNA: TGTGCCAGCAGTTTAACCATCTCTGGGGCCAACGTCCTGACTTTC
J: TRBJ1-5; D: TRBD1; V: TRBV7-2; length: 14; size: few; CDR3: CASSLATGHQPQHF; DNA: TGTGCCAGCAGCTTAGCGACAGGGCATCAGCCCCAGCATTTT
J: TRBJ2-5; D: TRBD1; V: TRBV5-1; length: 15; size: -; CDR3: CASSEGQGAWETQYF; DNA: TGCGCCAGCAGCGAGGGACAGGGGGCGTGGGAGACCCAGTACTTC
J: TRBJ1-3; D: -; V: TRBV4-3; length: 17; size: -; CDR3: CASSQDPHRAPGNTIYF; DNA: TGCGCCAGCAGCCAAGATCCTCACAGGGCCCCTGGAAACACCATATATTTT
J: TRBJ2-7; D: -; V: TRBV2; length: 14; size: -; CDR3: CASSREQGTYEQYF; DNA: TGTGCCAGCAGTCGGGAGCAAGGAACCTACGAGCAGTACTTC
J: TRBJ1-5; D: TRBD1; V: TRBV18; length: 14; size: -; CDR3: CASSPNRGDQPQHF; DNA: TGTGCCAGCTCGCCCAACAGGGGAGATCAGCCCCAGCATTTT
J: TRBJ2-2; D: TRBD1; V: TRBV7-6; length: 14; size: -; CDR3: CASSRKQGAGELFF; DNA: TGTGCCAGCAGCCGTAAACAGGGGGCTGGGGAGCTGTTTTTT
J: TRBJ2-7; D: -; V: TRBV19; length: 13; size: -; CDR3: CASSPRDIPEQYF; DNA: TGTGCCAGTAGTCCAAGGGACATTCCCGAGCAGTACTTC
J: TRBJ2-2; D: -; V: TRBV5-1; length: 15; size: few; CDR3: CASSSDPTSTGELFF; DNA: TGCGCCAGCAGCTCAGACCCGACTAGCACCGGGGAGCTGTTTTTT
J: TRBJ2-7; D: TRBD2; V: TRBV9; length: 16; size: -; CDR3: CASSANSGRSPYEQYF; DNA: TGTGCCAGCAGCGCAAATAGCGGGAGATCCCCCTACGAGCAGTACTTC
J: TRBJ1-6; D: -; V: TRBV6-1; length: 14; size: -; CDR3: CASSPSSYNSPLHF; DNA: TGTGCCAGCAGCCCGAGCTCCTATAATTCACCCCTCCACTTT
J: TRBJ2-1; D: TRBD2; V: TRBV7-9; length: 15; size: -; CDR3: CASSLGLAGVNEQFF; DNA: TGTGCCAGCAGCTTGGGACTAGCGGGAGTAAATGAGCAGTTCTTC
J: TRBJ1-6; D: -; V: TRBV5-8; length: 14; size: -; CDR3: CASSFGPANSPLHF; DNA: TGTGCCAGCAGCTTTGGTCCGGCAAATTCACCCCTCCACTTT
J: TRBJ1-2; D: TRBD1; V: TRBV28; length: 13; size: -; CDR3: CASRSTGGWGYTF; DNA: TGTGCCAGCAGGTCTACAGGGGGCTGGGGCTACACCTTC
J: TRBJ2-3; D: -; V: TRBV5-1; length: 16; size: -; CDR3: CASSLSPRVGTDTQYF; DNA: TGCGCCAGCAGCTTGTCTCCCAGGGTGGGCACAGATACGCAGTATTTT
J: TRBJ1-6; D: TRBD1; V: TRBV27; length: 15; size: -; CDR3: CASSLLGQAKTPLHF; DNA: TGTGCCAGCAGTTTACTGGGACAGGCTAAGACACCCCTCCACTTT
J: TRBJ2-5; D: -; V: TRBV7-2; length: 17; size: few; CDR3: CASSASLLDWGNGTQYF; DNA: TGTGCCAGCAGCGCGTCCCTACTAGATTGGGGCAATGGGACCCAGTACTTC
J: TRBJ2-1; D: TRBD1; V: TRBV5-1; length: 15; size: once; CDR3: CASSQGQGDYNEQFF; DNA: TGCGCCAGCAGCCAGGGACAGGGTGACTACAATGAGCAGTTCTTC
J: TRBJ1-4; D: TRBD1; V: TRBV6-1; length: 15; size: -; CDR3: CASSKGTGTNEKLFF; DNA: TGTGCCAGCAGTAAGGGGACAGGGACTAATGAAAAACTGTTTTTT
J: TRBJ1-4; D: -; V: TRBV6-5; length: 13; size: -; CDR3: CASSGGINEKLFF; DNA: TGTGCCAGCAGTGGAGGGATTAATGAAAAACTGTTTTTT
J: TRBJ1-2; D: -; V: TRBV28; length: 14; size: -; CDR3: CASSLLQGLGSYTF; DNA: TGTGCCAGCAGTTTACTTCAGGGGTTAGGGAGCTACACCTTC
J: TRBJ1-2; D: TRBD1; V: TRBV6-5; length: 15; size: -; CDR3: CASSRTRDSHYGYTF; DNA: TGTGCCAGCAGTCGAACGCGGGACAGCCACTATGGCTACACCTTC
J: TRBJ2-7; D: TRBD1; V: TRBV5-1; length: 15; size: -; CDR3: CASSLLTGYSYEQYF; DNA: TGCGCCAGCAGCTTGCTGACAGGGTATTCCTACGAGCAGTACTTC
J: TRBJ2-1; D: TRBD2; V: TRBV5-1; length: 16; size: -; CDR3: CASSPLLAGANNEQFF; DNA: TGCGCCAGCAGCCCGCTACTAGCGGGGGCCAACAATGAGCAGTTCTTC
J: TRBJ2-1; D: -; V: TRBV7-8; length: 12; size: -; CDR3: CASSSDRYEQFF; DNA: TGTGCCAGCAGCTCTGACAGATATGAGCAGTTCTTC
J: TRBJ2-5; D: -; V: TRBV23-1; length: 18; size: -; CDR3: CASTTLGGGRLPQETQYF; DNA: TGCGCCAGCACCACCCTAGGGGGGGGGAGGCTCCCTCAAGAGACCCAGTACTTC
J: TRBJ1-6; D: -; V: TRBV27; length: 15; size: -; CDR3: CASRPGSSYNSPLHF; DNA: TGTGCCAGCAGGCCCGGGAGCTCCTATAATTCACCCCTCCACTTT
J: TRBJ2-7; D: -; V: TRBV30; length: 12; size: -; CDR3: CAWDGLAYEQYF; DNA: TGTGCCTGGGACGGACTCGCCTACGAGCAGTACTTC
J: TRBJ2-5; D: -; V: TRBV18; length: 14; size: -; CDR3: CASSPQGSGGTQYF; DNA: TGTGCCAGCTCACCCCAGGGGAGTGGTGGGACCCAGTACTTC
J: TRBJ1-5; D: TRBD1; V: TRBV28; length: 17; size: -; CDR3: CASSFTPQGLRNQPQHF; DNA: TGTGCCAGCAGTTTCACCCCACAGGGGCTAAGAAATCAGCCCCAGCATTTT
J: TRBJ1-1; D: -; V: TRBV2; length: 14; size: -; CDR3: CASTLRSLNTEAFF; DNA: TGTGCCAGCACCCTAAGGAGTCTGAACACTGAAGCTTTCTTT
J: TRBJ1-1; D: -; V: TRBV7-2; length: 13; size: -; CDR3: CASSRRVHTEAFF; DNA: TGTGCCAGCAGCCGCAGGGTGCACACTGAAGCTTTCTTT
J: TRBJ1-3; D: TRBD1; V: TRBV7-9; length: 14; size: -; CDR3: CASSRTGTGNTIYF; DNA: TGTGCCAGCAGCAGGACAGGGACTGGAAACACCATATATTTT
J: TRBJ2-2; D: -; V: TRBV19; length: 14; size: few; CDR3: CASMGTEGTGELFF; DNA: TGTGCCAGTATGGGGACGGAGGGCACCGGGGAGCTGTTTTTT
J: TRBJ2-1; D: TRBD2; V: TRBV12-5; length: 16; size: -; CDR3: CASGSTGTSAYNEQFF; DNA: TGTGCTAGTGGATCCACCGGGACTAGCGCCTACAATGAGCAGTTCTTC
J: TRBJ1-2; D: TRBD1; V: TRBV7-9; length: 14; size: -; CDR3: CASSVGTGSHGYTF; DNA: TGTGCCAGCAGCGTAGGGACAGGGAGCCACGGCTACACCTTC
J: TRBJ1-3; D: -; V: TRBV7-2; length: 13; size: -; CDR3: CASSLAGPDTIYF; DNA: TGTGCCAGCAGCTTAGCAGGGCCGGACACCATATATTTT
J: TRBJ1-4; D: -; V: TRBV6-6; length: 13; size: -; CDR3: CASSYSDSGRLFF; DNA: TGTGCCAGCAGTTACTCGGACAGTGGCCGGCTGTTTTTT